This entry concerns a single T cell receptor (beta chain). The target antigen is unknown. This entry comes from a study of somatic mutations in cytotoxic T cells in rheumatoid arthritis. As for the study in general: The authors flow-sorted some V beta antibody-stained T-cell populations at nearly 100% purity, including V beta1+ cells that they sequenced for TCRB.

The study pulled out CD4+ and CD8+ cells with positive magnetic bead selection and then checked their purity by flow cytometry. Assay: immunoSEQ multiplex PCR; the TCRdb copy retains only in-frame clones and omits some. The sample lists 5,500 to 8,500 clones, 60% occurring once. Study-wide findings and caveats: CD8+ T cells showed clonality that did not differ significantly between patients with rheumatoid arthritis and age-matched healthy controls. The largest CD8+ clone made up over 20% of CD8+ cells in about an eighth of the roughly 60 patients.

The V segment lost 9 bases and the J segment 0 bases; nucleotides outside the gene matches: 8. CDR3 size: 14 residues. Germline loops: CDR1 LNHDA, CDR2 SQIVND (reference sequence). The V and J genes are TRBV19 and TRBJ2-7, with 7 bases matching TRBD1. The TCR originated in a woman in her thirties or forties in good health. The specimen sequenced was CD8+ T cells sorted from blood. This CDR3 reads CASSHTGDSYEQYF. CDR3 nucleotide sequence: TGTGCCAGCAGCCACACAGGGGACTCCTACGAGCAGTACTTC.